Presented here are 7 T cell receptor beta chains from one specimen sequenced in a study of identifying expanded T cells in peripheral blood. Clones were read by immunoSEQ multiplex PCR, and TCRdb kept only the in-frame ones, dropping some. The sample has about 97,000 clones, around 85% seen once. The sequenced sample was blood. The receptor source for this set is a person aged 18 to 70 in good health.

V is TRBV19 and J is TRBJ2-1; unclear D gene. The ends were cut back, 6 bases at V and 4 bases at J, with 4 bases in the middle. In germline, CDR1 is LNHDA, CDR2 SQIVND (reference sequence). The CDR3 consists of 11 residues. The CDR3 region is CASSRYNEQFF. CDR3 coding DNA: TGTGCCAGTAGCAGGTACAATGAGCAGTTCTTC.

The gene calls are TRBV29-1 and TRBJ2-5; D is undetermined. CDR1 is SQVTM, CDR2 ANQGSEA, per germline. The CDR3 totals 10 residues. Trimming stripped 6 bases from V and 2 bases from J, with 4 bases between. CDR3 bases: TGCAGCGTCGAACAAGAGACCCAGTACTTC. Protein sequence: CSVEQETQYF. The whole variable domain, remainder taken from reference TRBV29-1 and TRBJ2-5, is SAVISQKPSRDICQRGTSLTIQCQVDSQVTMMFWYRQQPGQSLTLIATANQGSEATYESGFVIDKFPISRPNLTFSTLTVSNMSPEDSSIYLCSVEQETQYFGPGTRLLVL.

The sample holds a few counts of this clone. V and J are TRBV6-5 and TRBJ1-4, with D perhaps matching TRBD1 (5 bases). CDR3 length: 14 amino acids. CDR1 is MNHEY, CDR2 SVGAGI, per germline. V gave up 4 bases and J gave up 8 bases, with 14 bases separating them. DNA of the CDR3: TGTGCCAGCAGTTCCGGGGACGCCCTCGAAAAACTGTTTTTT. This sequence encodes CASSSGDALEKLFF.

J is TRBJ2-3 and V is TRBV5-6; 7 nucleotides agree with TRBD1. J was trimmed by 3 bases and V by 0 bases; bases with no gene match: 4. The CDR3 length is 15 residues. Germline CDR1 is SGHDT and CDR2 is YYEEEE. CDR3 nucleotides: TGTGCCAGCAGCTTGGAGGGGGCGGGTACAGATACGCAGTATTTT. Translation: CASSLEGAGTDTQYF. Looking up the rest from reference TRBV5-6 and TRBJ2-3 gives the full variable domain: DAGVTQSPTHLIKTRGQQVTLRCSPKSGHDTVSWYQQALGQGPQFIFQYYEEEERQRGNFPDRFSGHQFPNYSSELNVNALLLGDSALYLCASSLEGAGTDTQYFGPGTRLTVL.

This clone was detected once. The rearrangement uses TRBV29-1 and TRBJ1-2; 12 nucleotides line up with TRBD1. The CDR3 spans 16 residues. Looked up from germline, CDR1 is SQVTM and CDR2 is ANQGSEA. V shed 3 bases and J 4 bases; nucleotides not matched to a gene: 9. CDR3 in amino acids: CSVDKPGTGGAYGYTF. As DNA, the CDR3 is TGCAGCGTTGATAAACCCGGGACAGGGGGCGCCTATGGCTACACCTTC.

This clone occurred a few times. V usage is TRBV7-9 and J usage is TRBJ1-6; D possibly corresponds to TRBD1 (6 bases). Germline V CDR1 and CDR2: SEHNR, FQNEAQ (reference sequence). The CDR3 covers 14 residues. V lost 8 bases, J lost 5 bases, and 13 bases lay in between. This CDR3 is CASGPGQHNSPLHF. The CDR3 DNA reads TGTGCCAGCGGACCGGGACAACATAATTCACCCCTCCACTTT.

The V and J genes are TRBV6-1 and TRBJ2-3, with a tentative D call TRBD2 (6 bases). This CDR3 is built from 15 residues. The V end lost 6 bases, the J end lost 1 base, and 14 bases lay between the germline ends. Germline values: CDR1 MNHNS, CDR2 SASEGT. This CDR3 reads CASRGGLGGTDTQYF. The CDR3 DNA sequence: TGTGCCAGCAGGGGAGGCCTGGGGGGCACAGATACGCAGTATTTT.